A single sample gave rise to the 8 T cell receptor beta chains below, sequenced in a study of blood T cell repertoires in COVID-19 (dated by TCRdb to about 2020). Libraries were prepared through the immunoSEQ multiplex PCR assay. TCRdb provides this immuneACCESS table in a form limited to in-frame rearrangements. Some clones are lacking; in checked studies, under half of them reflect an unresolved V gene, and why the rest are absent is not known. For this sample there are some 200,000 clones; about 86% appear just once. The ten largest clones capture around 1.5% of the sample. Material: peripheral blood. Receptors were obtained from a man aged 18 to 30 with active or convalescent COVID-19.

V and J are TRBV27 and TRBJ1-1, with a tentative D call TRBD1 (5 bases). V gave up 6 bases and J gave up 1 base, with 12 bases separating them. This CDR3 spans 14 amino acids. Germline loops: CDR1 MNHEY, CDR2 SMNVEV (reference sequence). CDR3 protein: CASRILGGNTEAFF. In nucleotides, the CDR3 is TGTGCCAGCAGGATCTTGGGGGGGAACACTGAAGCTTTCTTT.

The chain uses TRBV28 and TRBJ1-3; TRBD1 agrees at 8 bases. CDR1 MDHEN and CDR2 SYDVKM come from the germline V gene. After removal of 3 bases from V and 0 bases from J, the junction contained 10 bases not matched to a gene. This CDR3 is 18 amino acids long. The CDR3 DNA reads as TGTGCCAGCAGTTTGCTACCTGGACAGGGTTCCTCTGGAAACACCATATATTTT. Its translation is CASSLLPGQGSSGNTIYF.

The V call is TRBV30, the J call TRBJ1-2; D uncertain. CDR1 and CDR2 from the germline V gene are GTSNPN and SVGIG (reference sequence). With 0 bases removed from V and 3 bases from J, the gap between germline ends came to 11 bases. CDR3 length: 14 residues. The CDR3 DNA sequence: TGTGCCTGGAGTGTCGGTATTGCGGACTATGGCTACACCTTC. This sequence encodes CAWSVGIADYGYTF.

The rearrangement uses TRBV30 and TRBJ1-2; 7 nucleotides line up with TRBD1. CDR1 and CDR2 (germline): GTSNPN, SVGIG (reference sequence). With 1 base clipped from V and 3 bases from J, the junction kept 2 bases outside the gene matches. There are 13 residues in the CDR3. Here the CDR3 DNA reads TGTGCCTGGAGTGACGGGACAGACTATGGCTACACCTTC. This encodes CAWSDGTDYGYTF.

This clone was seen just once. This rearrangement joins TRBV27 to TRBJ2-6; no firm D call. Germline V lookup: CDR1 MNHEY, CDR2 SMNVEV (reference sequence). Trimming left V 2 bases short and J 2 bases short, with 7 bases between. This CDR3 spans 15 amino acids. The CDR3 nucleotides are TGTGCCAGCAGTTTAGAGTCCGCTGGGGCCAACGTCCTGACTTTC. This encodes CASSLESAGANVLTF. The variable domain in full, with the rest retrieved from reference TRBV27 and TRBJ2-6, is EAQVTQNPRYLITVTGKKLTVTCSQNMNHEYMSWYRQDPGLGLRQIYYSMNVEVTDKGDVPEGYKVSRKEKRNFPLILESPSPNQTSLYFCASSLESAGANVLTFGAGSRLTVL.

The chain couples TRBV9 to TRBJ1-2; D perhaps matches TRBD1 (5 bases). The CDR3 is made up of 13 amino acids. Germline V gene lookup returns CDR1 SGDLS and CDR2 YYNGEE. Trimming took off 3 bases at V and 6 bases at J, with 12 bases between the two ends. The CDR3 DNA is TGTGCCAGCAGCGCGGGACTTCGGCATGGCTACACCTTC. Encoded protein: CASSAGLRHGYTF.

This sequence joins TRBV5-5 and TRBJ2-7, with D perhaps matching TRBD1 (5 bases). The CDR3 has 15 amino acids. Trimming stripped 3 bases from V and 4 bases from J, with 17 bases between. Germline values: CDR1 SGHKS, CDR2 YYEKEE (reference sequence). The CDR3 reads CASSSRKYRSYEQYF. The CDR3 region has the DNA TGTGCCAGCAGCTCGAGAAAGTACAGGTCGTACGAGCAGTACTTC.

The gene calls are TRBV6-1 and TRBJ1-2; D unresolved. The germline V gene has CDR1 MNHNS and CDR2 SASEGT. Trimming stripped 3 bases from V and 6 bases from J, with 5 bases between. The CDR3 runs 11 residues. CDR3 loop: CASSESHGYTF. DNA for the CDR3: TGTGCCAGCAGTGAGTCTCATGGCTACACCTTC.